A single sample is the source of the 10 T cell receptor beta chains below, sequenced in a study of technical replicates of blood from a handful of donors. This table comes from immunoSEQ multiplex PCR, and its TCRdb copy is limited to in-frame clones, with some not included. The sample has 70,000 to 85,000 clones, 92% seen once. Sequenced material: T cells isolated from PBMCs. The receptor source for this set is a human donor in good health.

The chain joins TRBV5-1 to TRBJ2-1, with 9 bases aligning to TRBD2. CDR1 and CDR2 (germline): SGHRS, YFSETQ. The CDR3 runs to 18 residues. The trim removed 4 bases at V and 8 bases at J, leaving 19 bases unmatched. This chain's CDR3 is CASSGPGTSKGSGDEQFF. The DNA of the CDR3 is TGCGCCAGCAGCGGCCCCGGGACTAGCAAAGGAAGTGGAGATGAGCAGTTCTTC.

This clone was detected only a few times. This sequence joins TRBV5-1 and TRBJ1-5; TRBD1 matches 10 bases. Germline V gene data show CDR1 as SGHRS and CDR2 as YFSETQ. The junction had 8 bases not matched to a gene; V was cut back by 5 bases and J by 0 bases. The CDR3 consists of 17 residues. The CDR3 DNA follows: TGCGCCAGCAGGCCCGGGACAGGGGCGAATAGCAATCAGCCCCAGCATTTT. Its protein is CASRPGTGANSNQPQHF.

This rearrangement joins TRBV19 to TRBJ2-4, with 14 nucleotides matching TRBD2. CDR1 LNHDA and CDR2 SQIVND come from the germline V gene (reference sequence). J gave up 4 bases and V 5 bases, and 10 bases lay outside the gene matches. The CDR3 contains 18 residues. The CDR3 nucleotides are TGTGCCAGTAGTCCGGGACTAGCGGGAGTGGGTTTTAAAAACATTCAGTACTTC. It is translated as CASSPGLAGVGFKNIQYF.

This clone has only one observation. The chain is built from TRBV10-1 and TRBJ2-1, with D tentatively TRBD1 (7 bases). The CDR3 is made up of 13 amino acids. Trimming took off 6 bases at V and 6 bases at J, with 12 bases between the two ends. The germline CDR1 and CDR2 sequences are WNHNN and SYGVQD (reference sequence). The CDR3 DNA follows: TGCGCCAGCAGCCGCGGGACAGTCAATGAGCAGTTCTTC. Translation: CASSRGTVNEQFF.

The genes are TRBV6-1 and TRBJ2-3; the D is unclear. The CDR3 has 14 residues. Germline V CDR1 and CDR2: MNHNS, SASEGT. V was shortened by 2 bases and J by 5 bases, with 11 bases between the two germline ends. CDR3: CASSESRLGDTQYF. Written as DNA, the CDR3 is TGTGCCAGCAGTGAAAGTAGGCTAGGAGATACGCAGTATTTT.

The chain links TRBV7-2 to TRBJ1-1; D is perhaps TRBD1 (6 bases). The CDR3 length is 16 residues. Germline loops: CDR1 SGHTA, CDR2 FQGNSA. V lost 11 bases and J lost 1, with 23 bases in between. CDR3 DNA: TGTGCCTCTCTACCGGGGACAATCCTCTGGAACACTGAAGCTTTCTTT. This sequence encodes CASLPGTILWNTEAFF.

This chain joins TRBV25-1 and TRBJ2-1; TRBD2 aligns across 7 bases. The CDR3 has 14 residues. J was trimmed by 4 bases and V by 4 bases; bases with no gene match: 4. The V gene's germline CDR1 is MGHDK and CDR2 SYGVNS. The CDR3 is CASSVSGGYNEQFF. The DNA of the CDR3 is TGTGCCAGCAGTGTGTCGGGAGGTTACAATGAGCAGTTCTTC.

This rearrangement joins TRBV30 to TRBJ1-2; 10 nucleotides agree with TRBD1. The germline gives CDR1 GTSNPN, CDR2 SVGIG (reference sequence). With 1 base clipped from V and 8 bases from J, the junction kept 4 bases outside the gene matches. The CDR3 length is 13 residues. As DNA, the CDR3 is TGTGCCTGGAGTGGACAGGGGGCGATCGGCTACACCTTC. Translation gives CAWSGQGAIGYTF.

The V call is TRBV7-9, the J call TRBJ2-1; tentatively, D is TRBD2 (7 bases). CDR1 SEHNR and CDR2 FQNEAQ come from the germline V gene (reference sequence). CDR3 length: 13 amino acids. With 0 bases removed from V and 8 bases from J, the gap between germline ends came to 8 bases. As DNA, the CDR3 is TGTGCCAGCAGCTTAGCGGGGGGGCATGAGCAGTTCTTC. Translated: CASSLAGGHEQFF.

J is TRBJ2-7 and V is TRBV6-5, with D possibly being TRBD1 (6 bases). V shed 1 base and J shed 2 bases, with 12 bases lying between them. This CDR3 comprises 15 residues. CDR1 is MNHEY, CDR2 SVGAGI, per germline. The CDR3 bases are TGTGCCAGCAGTTACTTACAGGGAGCCCCCTACGAGCAGTACTTC. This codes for CASSYLQGAPYEQYF.